This T cell receptor (beta chain) was sequenced for a study of pediatric ulcerative colitis. General observations from the study: Compared with controls, ulcerative colitis showed greater blood-rectum clone sharing. Repertoires came from total lymphocyte DNA, so rare subsets like regulatory T cells may be missed.

The CDR3 is 14 residues long. From germline, CDR1 is ENHRY and CDR2 SYGVKD. V gave up 6 bases and J gave up 0 bases; unmatched junction bases: 4. During colonoscopy, one to two rectal pinch biopsies were collected. Before the diagnostic colonoscopy, ulcerative colitis patients were free of immunosuppressive medication. Sequencing was at survey level. The assay was immunoSEQ multiplex PCR, and TCRdb's table has in-frame clones only and misses some. There are 15,000 to 20,000 clones in the sample; approximately 69% occur only once, and roughly 3.1% lies in the top ten. With regard to this clone: The antigen is undetermined.

Sequenced input: gut tissue. The chain joins TRBV10-3 to TRBJ2-7; 8 bases are shared with TRBD2. The sequence derives from a girl under 18 with moderate ulcerative colitis. CDR3 coding DNA: TGTGCCATCAGGATTAGCGGGAACTCCTACGAGCAGTACTTC. Its translation: CAIRISGNSYEQYF.